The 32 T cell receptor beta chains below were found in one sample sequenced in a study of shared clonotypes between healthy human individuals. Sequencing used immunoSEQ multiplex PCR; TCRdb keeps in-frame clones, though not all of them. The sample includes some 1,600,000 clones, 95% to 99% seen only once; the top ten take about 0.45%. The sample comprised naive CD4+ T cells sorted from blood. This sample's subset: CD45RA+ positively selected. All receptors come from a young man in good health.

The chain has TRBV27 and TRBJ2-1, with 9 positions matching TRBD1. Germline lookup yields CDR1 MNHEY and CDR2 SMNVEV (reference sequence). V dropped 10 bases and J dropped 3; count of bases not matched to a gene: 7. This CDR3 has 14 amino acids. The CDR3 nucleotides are TGTGCCACCGAGCCGGGACAGGGCTACAATGAGCAGTTCTTC. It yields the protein CATEPGQGYNEQFF.

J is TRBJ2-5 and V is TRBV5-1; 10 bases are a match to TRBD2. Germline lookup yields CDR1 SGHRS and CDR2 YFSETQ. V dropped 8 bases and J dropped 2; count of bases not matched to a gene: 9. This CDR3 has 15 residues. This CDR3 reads CASQGLAGDQETQYF. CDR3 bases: TGCGCCAGTCAAGGGCTAGCGGGAGATCAAGAGACCCAGTACTTC.

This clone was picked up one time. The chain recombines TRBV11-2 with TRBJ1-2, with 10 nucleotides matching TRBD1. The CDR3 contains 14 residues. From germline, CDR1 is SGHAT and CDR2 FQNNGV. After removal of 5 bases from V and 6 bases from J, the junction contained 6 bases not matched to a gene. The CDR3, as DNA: TGTGCCAGCAGCCCTACGACAGGGGGCCATGGCTACACCTTC. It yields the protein CASSPTTGGHGYTF.

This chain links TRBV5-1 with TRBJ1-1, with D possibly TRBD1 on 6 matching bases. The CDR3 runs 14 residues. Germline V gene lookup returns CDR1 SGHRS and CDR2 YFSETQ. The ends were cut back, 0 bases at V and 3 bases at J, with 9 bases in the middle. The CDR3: CASSLAGQYTEAFF. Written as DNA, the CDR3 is TGCGCCAGCAGCTTGGCCGGACAGTACACTGAAGCTTTCTTT.

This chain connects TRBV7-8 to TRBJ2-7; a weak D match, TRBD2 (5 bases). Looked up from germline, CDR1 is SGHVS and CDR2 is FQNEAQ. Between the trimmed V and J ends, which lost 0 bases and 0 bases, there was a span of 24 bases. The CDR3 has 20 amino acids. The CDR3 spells CASSLASPTLGFRSSYEQYF. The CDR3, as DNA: TGTGCCAGCAGCTTAGCCTCCCCCACACTAGGCTTTAGGAGCTCCTACGAGCAGTACTTC. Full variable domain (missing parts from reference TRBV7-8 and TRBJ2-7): GAGVSQSPRYKVAKRGQDVALRCDPISGHVSLFWYQQALGQGPEFLTYFQNEAQLDKSGLPSDRFFAERPEGSVSTLKIQRTQQEDSAVYLCASSLASPTLGFRSSYEQYFGPGTRLTVT.

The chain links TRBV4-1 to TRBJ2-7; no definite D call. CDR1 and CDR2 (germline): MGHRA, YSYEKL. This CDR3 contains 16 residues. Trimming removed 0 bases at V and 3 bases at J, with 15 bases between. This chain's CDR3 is CASSQDISPDLYEQYF. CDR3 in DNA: TGCGCCAGCAGCCAAGATATTTCTCCGGACCTCTACGAGCAGTACTTC.

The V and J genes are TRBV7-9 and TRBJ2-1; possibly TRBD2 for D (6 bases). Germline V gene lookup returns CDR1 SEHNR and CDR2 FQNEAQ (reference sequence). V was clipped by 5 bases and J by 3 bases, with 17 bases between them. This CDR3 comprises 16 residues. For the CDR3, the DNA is TGTGCCAGCAGCCCCTTAGCGGCCGTGTACTACAATGAGCAGTTCTTC. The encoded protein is CASSPLAAVYYNEQFF.

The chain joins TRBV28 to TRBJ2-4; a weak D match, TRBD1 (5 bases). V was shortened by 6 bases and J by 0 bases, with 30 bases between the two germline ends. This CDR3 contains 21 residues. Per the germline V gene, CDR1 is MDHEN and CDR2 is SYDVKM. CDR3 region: CASRPRNQGQGSPLAKNIQYF. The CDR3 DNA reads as TGTGCCAGCAGGCCTCGAAATCAGGGCCAGGGCTCCCCTCTAGCCAAAAACATTCAGTACTTC. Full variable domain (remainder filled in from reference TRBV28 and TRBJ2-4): DVKVTQSSRYLVKRTGEKVFLECVQDMDHENMFWYRQDPGLGLRLIYFSYDVKMKEKGDIPEGYSVSREKKERFSLILESASTNQTSMYLCASRPRNQGQGSPLAKNIQYFGAGTRLSVL.

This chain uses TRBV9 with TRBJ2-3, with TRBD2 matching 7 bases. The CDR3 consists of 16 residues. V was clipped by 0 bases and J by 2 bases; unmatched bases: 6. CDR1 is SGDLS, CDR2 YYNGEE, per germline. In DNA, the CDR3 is TGTGCCAGCAGCGTAGTCGGGGCGGGAGTCACAGATACGCAGTATTTT. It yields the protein CASSVVGAGVTDTQYF.

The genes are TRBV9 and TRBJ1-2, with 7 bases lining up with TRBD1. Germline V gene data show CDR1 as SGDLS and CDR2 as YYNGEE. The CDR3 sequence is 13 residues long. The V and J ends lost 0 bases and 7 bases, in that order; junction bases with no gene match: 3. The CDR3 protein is CASSVVRQGGYTF. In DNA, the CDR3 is TGTGCCAGCAGCGTAGTGAGACAGGGTGGCTACACCTTC.

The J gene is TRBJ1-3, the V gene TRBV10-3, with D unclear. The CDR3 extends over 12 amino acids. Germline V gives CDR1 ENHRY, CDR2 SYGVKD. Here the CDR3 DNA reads TGTGCGATTAACCGCTCTGGAAACACCATATATTTT. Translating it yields CAINRSGNTIYF.

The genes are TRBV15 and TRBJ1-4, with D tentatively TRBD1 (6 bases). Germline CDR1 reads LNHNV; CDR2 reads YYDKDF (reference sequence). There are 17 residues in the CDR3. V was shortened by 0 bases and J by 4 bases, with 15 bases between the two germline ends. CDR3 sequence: CATSRDLRGGINEKLFF. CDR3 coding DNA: TGTGCCACCAGCAGAGATCTTAGGGGGGGTATTAATGAAAAACTGTTTTTT.

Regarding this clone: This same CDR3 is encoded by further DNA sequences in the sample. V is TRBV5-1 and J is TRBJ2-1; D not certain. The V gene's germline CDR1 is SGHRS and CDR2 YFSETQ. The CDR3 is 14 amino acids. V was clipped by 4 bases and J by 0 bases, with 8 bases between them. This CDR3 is CASSLLSSYNEQFF. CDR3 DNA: TGCGCCAGCAGCCTACTTAGCTCCTACAATGAGCAGTTCTTC. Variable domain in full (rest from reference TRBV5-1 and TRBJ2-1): KAGVTQTPRYLIKTRGQQVTLSCSPISGHRSVSWYQQTPGQGLQFLFEYFSETQRNKGNFPGRFSGRQFSNSRSEMNVSTLELGDSALYLCASSLLSSYNEQFFGPGTRLTVL.

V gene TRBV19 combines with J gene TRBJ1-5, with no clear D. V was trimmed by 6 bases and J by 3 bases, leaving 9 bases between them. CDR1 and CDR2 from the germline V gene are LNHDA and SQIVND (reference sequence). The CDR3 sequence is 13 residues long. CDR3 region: CASRSRLNQPQHF. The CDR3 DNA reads TGTGCCAGTAGAAGCAGGCTCAATCAGCCCCAGCATTTT.

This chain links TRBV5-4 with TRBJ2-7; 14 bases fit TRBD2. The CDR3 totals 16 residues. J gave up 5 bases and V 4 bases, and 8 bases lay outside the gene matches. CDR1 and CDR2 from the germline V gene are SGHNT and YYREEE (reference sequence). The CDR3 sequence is CASSPGLAGDSDEQYF. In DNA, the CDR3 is TGTGCCAGCAGCCCGGGACTAGCGGGAGATAGCGACGAGCAGTACTTC.

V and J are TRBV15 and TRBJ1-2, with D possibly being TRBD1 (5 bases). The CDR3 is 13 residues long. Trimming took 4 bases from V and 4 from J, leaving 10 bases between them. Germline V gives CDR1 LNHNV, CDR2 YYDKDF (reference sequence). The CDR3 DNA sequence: TGTGCCACCAGCACGCAAACAGGCTATGGCTACACCTTC. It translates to CATSTQTGYGYTF. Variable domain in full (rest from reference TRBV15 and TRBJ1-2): DAMVIQNPRYQVTQFGKPVTLSCSQTLNHNVMYWYQQKSSQAPKLLFHYYDKDFNNEADTPDNFQSRRPNTSFCFLDIRSPGLGDTAMYLCATSTQTGYGYTFGSGTRLTVV.

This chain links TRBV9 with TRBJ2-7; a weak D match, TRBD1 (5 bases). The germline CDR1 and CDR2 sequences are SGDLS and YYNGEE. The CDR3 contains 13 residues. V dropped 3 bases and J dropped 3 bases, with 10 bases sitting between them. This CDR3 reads CASSGTGNYEQYF. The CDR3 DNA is TGTGCCAGCAGCGGAACAGGTAACTACGAGCAGTACTTC.

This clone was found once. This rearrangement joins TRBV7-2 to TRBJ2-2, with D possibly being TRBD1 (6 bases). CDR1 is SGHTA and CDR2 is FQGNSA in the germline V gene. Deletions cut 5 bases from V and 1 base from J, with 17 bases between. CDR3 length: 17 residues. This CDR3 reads CASSQTGRAQNTGELFF. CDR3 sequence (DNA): TGTGCCAGCAGCCAGACAGGTCGAGCCCAGAACACCGGGGAGCTGTTTTTT.

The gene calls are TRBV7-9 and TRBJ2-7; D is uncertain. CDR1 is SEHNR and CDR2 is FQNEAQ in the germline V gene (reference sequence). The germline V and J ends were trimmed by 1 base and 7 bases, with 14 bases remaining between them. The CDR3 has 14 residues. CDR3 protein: CASSLESRAAEQYF. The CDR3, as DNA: TGTGCCAGCAGCTTAGAGAGTCGGGCCGCGGAGCAGTACTTC.

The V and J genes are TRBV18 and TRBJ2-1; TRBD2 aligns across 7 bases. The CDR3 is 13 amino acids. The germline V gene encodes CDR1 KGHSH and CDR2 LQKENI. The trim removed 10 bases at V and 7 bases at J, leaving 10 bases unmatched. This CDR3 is CATSGELWNEQFF. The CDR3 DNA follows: TGTGCCACCAGCGGGGAATTATGGAATGAGCAGTTCTTC.

CDR3 region: CASSLASGREQYF. The DNA of the CDR3 is TGTGCCAGCAGTTTAGCTTCGGGTCGGGAGCAGTACTTC. This rearrangement joins TRBV27 to TRBJ2-7; D ambiguous. The germline gives CDR1 MNHEY, CDR2 SMNVEV (reference sequence). Trimming left V 2 bases short and J 7 bases short, with 12 bases between. The CDR3 is made up of 13 amino acids.

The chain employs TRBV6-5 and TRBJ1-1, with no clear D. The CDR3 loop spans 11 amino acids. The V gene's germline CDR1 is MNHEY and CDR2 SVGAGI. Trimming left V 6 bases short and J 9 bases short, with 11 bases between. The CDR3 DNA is TGTGCCAGCAGCCGTAGTCAGAAAGCTTTCTTT. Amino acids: CASSRSQKAFF.

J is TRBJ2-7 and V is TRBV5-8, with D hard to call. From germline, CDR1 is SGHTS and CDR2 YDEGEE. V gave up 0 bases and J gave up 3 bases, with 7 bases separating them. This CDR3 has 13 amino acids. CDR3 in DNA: TGTGCCAGCAGCTTGGTGAAGGGCTACGAGCAGTACTTC. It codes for CASSLVKGYEQYF.

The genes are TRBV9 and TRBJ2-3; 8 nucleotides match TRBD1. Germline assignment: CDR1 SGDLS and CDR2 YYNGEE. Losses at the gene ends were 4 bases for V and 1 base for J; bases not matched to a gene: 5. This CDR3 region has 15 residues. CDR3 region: CASSFYRGGTDTQYF. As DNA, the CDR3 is TGTGCCAGCAGCTTCTACAGGGGGGGCACAGATACGCAGTATTTT. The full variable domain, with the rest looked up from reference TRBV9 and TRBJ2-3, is DSGVTQTPKHLITATGQRVTLRCSPRSGDLSVYWYQQSLDQGLQFLIQYYNGEERAKGNILERFSAQQFPDLHSELNLSSLELGDSALYFCASSFYRGGTDTQYFGPGTRLTVL.

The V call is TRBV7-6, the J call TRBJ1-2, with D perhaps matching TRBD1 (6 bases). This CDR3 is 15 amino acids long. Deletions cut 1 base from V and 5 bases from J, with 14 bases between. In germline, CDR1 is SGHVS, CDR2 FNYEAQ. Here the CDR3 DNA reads TGTGCCAGCAGCTTAGAGGGGGGGCTTAGATATGGCTACACCTTC. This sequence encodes CASSLEGGLRYGYTF.

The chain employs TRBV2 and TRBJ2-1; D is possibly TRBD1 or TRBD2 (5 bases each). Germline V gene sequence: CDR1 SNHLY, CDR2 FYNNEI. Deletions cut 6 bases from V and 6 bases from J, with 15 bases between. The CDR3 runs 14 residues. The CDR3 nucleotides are TGTGCCAGCAGCCGGGACGGGGTCGTCAATGAGCAGTTCTTC. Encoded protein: CASSRDGVVNEQFF.

DNA for the CDR3: TGTGCCAGCAGCCCAAGGACAGGACTAGCCAAAAACATTCAGTACTTC. Its protein product is CASSPRTGLAKNIQYF. The V and J genes are TRBV5-4 and TRBJ2-4; TRBD1 matches 7 bases. Germline V gene data show CDR1 as SGHNT and CDR2 as YYREEE (reference sequence). This CDR3 comprises 16 residues. V dropped 4 bases and J dropped 0; count of bases not matched to a gene: 7.

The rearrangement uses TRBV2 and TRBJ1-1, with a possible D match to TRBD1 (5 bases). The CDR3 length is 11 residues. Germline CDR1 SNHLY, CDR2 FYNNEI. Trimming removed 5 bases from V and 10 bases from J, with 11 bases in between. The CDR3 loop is CASSMGRTAFF. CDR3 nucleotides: TGTGCCAGCAGTATGGGGCGGACAGCTTTCTTT.

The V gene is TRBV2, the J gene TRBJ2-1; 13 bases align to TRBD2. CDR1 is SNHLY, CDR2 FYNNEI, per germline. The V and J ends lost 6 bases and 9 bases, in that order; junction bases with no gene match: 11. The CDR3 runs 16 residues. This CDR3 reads CASRKLAGGLGGEQFF. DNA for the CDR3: TGTGCCAGCAGAAAACTAGCGGGAGGGCTGGGGGGTGAGCAGTTCTTC.

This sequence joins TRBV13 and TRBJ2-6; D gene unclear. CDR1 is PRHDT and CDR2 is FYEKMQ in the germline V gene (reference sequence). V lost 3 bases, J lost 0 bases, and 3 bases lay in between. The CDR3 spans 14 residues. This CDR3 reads CASSFDSGANVLTF. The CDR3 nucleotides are TGTGCCAGCAGCTTTGACTCTGGGGCCAACGTCCTGACTTTC.

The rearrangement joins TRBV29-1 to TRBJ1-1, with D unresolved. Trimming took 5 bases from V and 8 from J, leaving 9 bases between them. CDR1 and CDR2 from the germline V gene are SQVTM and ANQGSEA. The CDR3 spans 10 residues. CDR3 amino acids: CSVTDLEAFF. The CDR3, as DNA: TGCAGCGTTACAGATCTGGAAGCTTTCTTT.

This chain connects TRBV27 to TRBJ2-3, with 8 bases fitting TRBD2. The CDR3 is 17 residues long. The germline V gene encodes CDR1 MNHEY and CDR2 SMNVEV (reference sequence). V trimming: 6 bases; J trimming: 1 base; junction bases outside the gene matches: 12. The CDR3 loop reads CASSQIIAGRGTDTQYF. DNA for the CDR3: TGTGCCAGCAGCCAAATCATAGCGGGACGCGGCACAGATACGCAGTATTTT.